The clone carrying this TCR beta chain occurred a few times. Its antigen is as yet unknown. This sample was included in a study of cytomegalovirus exposure and HLA in healthy donors. PCR used 60 Vbeta primers and 13 Jbeta primers. The table came from immunoSEQ multiplex PCR; TCRdb's copy has only in-frame clones and leaves some out. The table includes some 150,000 clones, approximately 75% detected once. V shed 1 base, J shed 4 bases, and the junction held 8 bases outside the gene matches. CDR3 length: 17 amino acids. CDR1 is SGHRS and CDR2 is YFSETQ in the germline V gene. Broader study findings: According to the study, about 180 TCR beta chains were cytomegalovirus-associated. Later analysis placed DRB1 highest and HLA-C lowest in TCR association rates, which differed by HLA locus. Data from an earlier analysis indicated that most TCR beta V segments were productive either about 90% or about 30% of the time. Specificity for CMV antigens was confirmed in vitro for a few of the CMV-associated chains.

The chain couples TRBV5-1 to TRBJ2-1; 10 positions agree with TRBD2. The sequenced material came from PBMCs. The sequence came from a man in his late teens or twenties in good health and CMV-seronegative. The CDR3 is CASSLSSSGGTYNEQFF. The CDR3 DNA follows: TGCGCCAGCAGCTTGTCATCTAGCGGGGGAACTTACAATGAGCAGTTCTTC.